This T cell receptor beta chain was captured by sequencing in a study of shared clonotypes between healthy human individuals. Naive CD8 isolation took CD45RO-negative cells positively selected for CCR7 and excluded terminally differentiated effector memory CD45RA+ cells. Measured with immunoSEQ multiplex PCR; TCRdb has only the in-frame clones, and not every one. The sample contains millions of clones, 85% to 95% of which appear only once. This clone was recorded once. Its antigen is not known. Per the germline V gene, CDR1 is SGHDT and CDR2 is YYEEEE. V was pared by 4 bases and J by 7 bases, with 13 bases of the junction left unmatched. This CDR3 has 15 residues. The study, taken as a whole, reports: Though the depth was large, rarefaction showed that sorted-subset sequencing was incomplete. Four donors had roughly 5% of their naive CD4 clonotypes in common.

The TCR sequence derives from a man younger than 30 in good health. Some clones in this sample may be carry-over from other donors' samples. Specimen: naive CD8+ T cells from PBMCs. This rearrangement joins TRBV5-6 to TRBJ2-7, with 8 bases lining up with TRBD1. The CDR3 sequence: CASSLNRGTSEEQYF. CDR3 DNA sequence: TGTGCCAGCAGCCTCAACAGGGGGACCTCGGAGGAGCAGTACTTC.